One sample yielded the 20 T cell receptor beta chains listed below, sequenced in a study of blood T cells in healthy people across ages. Then a second PCR, running roughly 7 to 11 cycles, was carried out with a sample-barcoded 5' primer and a J-beta primer mix. MiXCR, applied by TCRdb to the 5' RACE reads, yields one record per CDR3 protein. The table records some 1.8 million distinct CDR3 sequences, 35% to 50% of them present only once. The sample consisted of blood. The source of these receptors is a human donor in good health.

The chain's CDR3 is CASSLVTMGRGYF. DNA for the CDR3: TGTGCCAGCAGCTTAGTTACGATGGGCCGGGGGTACTTC. The chain couples TRBV7-6 to TRBJ2-5; possibly TRBD2 for D (5 bases). The V gene lost 1 base and the J gene lost 13 bases, with 16 bases spanning the gap. The CDR3 covers 13 residues. CDR1 SGHVS and CDR2 FNYEAQ come from the germline V gene.

This clonotype was picked up a small number of times. V and J are TRBV28 and TRBJ1-5, with D possibly matching TRBD1 (5 bases). V lost 2 bases and J lost 5, with 10 bases in between. This CDR3 has 14 amino acids. CDR1 MDHEN and CDR2 SYDVKM come from the germline V gene. CDR3 sequence (DNA): TGTGCCAGCAGTTTAGGAGACAGCTATCAGCCCCAGCATTTT. Its translation is CASSLGDSYQPQHF.

This chain links TRBV5-1 with TRBJ2-1; the D gene could be TRBD1 or TRBD2 (5 bases each). This CDR3 has 16 residues. Germline V lookup: CDR1 SGHRS, CDR2 YFSETQ. Trimming pared 2 bases from V and 4 bases from J, leaving 16 bases between. The CDR3 spells CASSLEGRTTYNEQFF. In DNA, the CDR3 is TGCGCCAGCAGCTTAGAGGGAAGGACAACATACAATGAGCAGTTCTTC.

This clonotype was observed a few times. The gene calls are TRBV28 and TRBJ1-5, with D tentatively TRBD1 (6 bases). This CDR3 contains 15 residues. Germline CDR1 reads MDHEN; CDR2 reads SYDVKM. V was shortened by 6 bases and J by 5 bases, with 17 bases between the two germline ends. The CDR3 here is CASSPPTGYYQPQHF. For the CDR3, the DNA is TGTGCCAGCAGCCCACCTACAGGGTATTATCAGCCCCAGCATTTT.

The chain has TRBV4-2 and TRBJ2-1, with 9 bases that match TRBD2. V dropped 5 bases and J dropped 6; count of bases not matched to a gene: 8. CDR1 and CDR2 from the germline V gene are LGHNA and YNFKEQ. CDR3 size: 15 residues. The CDR3 protein is CASSDAGGPSNEQFF. The CDR3 DNA reads TGTGCCAGCAGCGATGCGGGGGGGCCGAGCAATGAGCAGTTCTTC.

The sample holds a few counts of this clonotype. V usage is TRBV12-3 or TRBV12-4 and J usage is TRBJ2-5; tentatively, D is TRBD2 (6 bases). CDR3 size: 13 residues. The ends were cut back, 6 bases at V and 3 bases at J, with 11 bases in the middle. CDR3 region: CASRSGLEETQYF. CDR3 nucleotide sequence: TGTGCCAGCAGATCGGGACTCGAAGAGACCCAGTACTTC.

CDR3: CSAKRANTEAFF. CDR3 DNA: TGCAGCGCTAAACGGGCGAACACTGAAGCTTTCTTT. The V and J genes are TRBV29-1 and TRBJ1-1; D is unresolved. Germline CDR1 reads SQVTM; CDR2 reads ANQGSEA. The CDR3 runs 12 residues. With 7 bases removed from V and 1 base from J, the gap between germline ends came to 10 bases.

The chain uses TRBV30 and TRBJ1-2, with D possibly TRBD1 on 6 matching bases. V dropped 6 bases and J dropped 5 bases, with 19 bases sitting between them. The CDR3 is 14 amino acids. CDR1 is GTSNPN, CDR2 SVGIG, per germline (reference sequence). CDR3 sequence reads: CACTYPETGYGYTF. Here the CDR3 DNA reads TGTGCCTGCACCTATCCTGAGACAGGATATGGCTACACCTTC.

The chain joins TRBV3-1 to TRBJ1-2; D ambiguous. The CDR3 sequence is 15 residues long. The germline V and J ends were trimmed by 1 base and 3 bases, with 12 bases remaining between them. The germline gives CDR1 LGHDT, CDR2 YNNKEL (reference sequence). The DNA of the CDR3 is TGTGCCAGCAGCCAAGGGATTGGCAGTTACTATGGCTACACCTTC. This translates into CASSQGIGSYYGYTF.

The chain links TRBV9 to TRBJ2-4; the D call may be TRBD1 or TRBD2 (5 bases each). Germline V gene data show CDR1 as SGDLS and CDR2 as YYNGEE. V lost 0 bases to trimming and J lost 8 bases, with 12 bases between them. CDR3 length: 14 amino acids. CDR3 region: CASSVATRGDIQYF. For the CDR3, the DNA is TGTGCCAGCAGCGTAGCTACAAGGGGAGACATTCAGTACTTC.

V and J are TRBV30 and TRBJ2-1, with 8 positions matching TRBD2. V shed 0 bases, J shed 0 bases, and the junction held 16 bases outside the gene matches. Germline V gene data show CDR1 as GTSNPN and CDR2 as SVGIG (reference sequence). CDR3 length: 20 amino acids. The CDR3 DNA sequence: TGTGCCTGGAGTGTAGTCCGCGGGTTAGCGGGGCATAGCTCCTACAATGAGCAGTTCTTC. Protein product: CAWSVVRGLAGHSSYNEQFF.

This clonotype was seen more than once but under ten times. V gene TRBV11-3 combines with J gene TRBJ2-7; D gene ambiguous. The V and J ends lost 2 bases and 6 bases respectively, with 14 bases between them. There are 14 residues in the CDR3. Germline lookup yields CDR1 SGHNT and CDR2 YENEEA. CDR3 bases: TGTGCCAGCAGCTTAAGCCCGGGTTTGGGCGAGCAGTACTTC. Protein: CASSLSPGLGEQYF.

In its sample, this clonotype was seen a few times. The chain couples TRBV29-1 to TRBJ1-2, with TRBD1 matching 9 bases. The J segment lost 2 bases and the V segment lost 2 bases, leaving 6 bases of the junction unmatched. Germline CDR1 reads SQVTM; CDR2 reads ANQGSEA. This CDR3 has 15 amino acids. Written as DNA, the CDR3 is TGCAGCGTTGAATTCCCAGACAGGGGGAACTATGGCTACACCTTC. It yields the protein CSVEFPDRGNYGYTF.

The chain links TRBV10-3 to TRBJ2-7, with 15 bases fitting TRBD2. The CDR3 has 14 amino acids. V shed 7 bases and J 6 bases; nucleotides not matched to a gene: 4. Germline V gives CDR1 ENHRY, CDR2 SYGVKD. The CDR3 loop reads CAIKGLAGGLEQYF. The DNA of the CDR3 is TGTGCCATCAAAGGACTAGCGGGGGGGCTCGAGCAGTACTTC.

This chain links TRBV10-3 with TRBJ2-3, with D possibly being TRBD1 (6 bases). Trimming left V 10 bases short and J 3 bases short, with 14 bases between. Germline V lookup: CDR1 ENHRY, CDR2 SYGVKD. CDR3 length equals 13 residues. The CDR3 sequence is CATGGRRTDTQYF. DNA of the CDR3: TGTGCCACTGGGGGCCGACGTACAGATACGCAGTATTTT.

This clonotype was counted between two and nine times. The chain uses TRBV6-5 and TRBJ1-2; D is ambiguous. The CDR3 is 14 amino acids. Germline CDR1 and CDR2: MNHEY and SVGAGI. Trimming took 2 bases from V and 0 from J, leaving 7 bases between them. CDR3 in DNA: TGTGCCAGCAGTTACGTTCAGACTAACTATGGCTACACCTTC. The encoded protein is CASSYVQTNYGYTF.

This clonotype has ten or more counts. CDR3 in DNA: TGCAGCGCCACGGGCCTCCGAGAGACCCAGTACTTC. Amino acid sequence: CSATGLRETQYF. The chain carries TRBV29-1 and TRBJ2-5; no clear D. Germline assignment: CDR1 SQVTM and CDR2 ANQGSEA. V was pared by 7 bases and J by 4 bases, with 13 bases between. This CDR3 comprises 12 residues.

The chain carries TRBV12-3 or TRBV12-4 and TRBJ1-5; weak D call: TRBD1 (5 bases). The germline V and J ends were trimmed by 6 bases and 9 bases, with 9 bases remaining between them. The CDR3 runs to 11 residues. The CDR3 is CASSSGTPQHF. CDR3 coding DNA: TGTGCCAGCAGCTCCGGGACGCCCCAGCATTTT.

The chain couples TRBV5-1 to TRBJ2-1; 12 bases map to TRBD2. This CDR3 region has 17 residues. The germline V gene has CDR1 SGHRS and CDR2 YFSETQ. V gave up 4 bases and J gave up 8 bases; unmatched junction bases: 13. CDR3 coding DNA: TGCGCCAGCAGCCGTGGACTAGCGGGGTTACCAGCCCATGAGCAGTTCTTC. It specifies CASSRGLAGLPAHEQFF. The whole variable domain, remainder taken from reference TRBV5-1 and TRBJ2-1, is KAGVTQTPRYLIKTRGQQVTLSCSPISGHRSVSWYQQTPGQGLQFLFEYFSETQRNKGNFPGRFSGRQFSNSRSEMNVSTLELGDSALYLCASSRGLAGLPAHEQFFGPGTRLTVL.

The rearrangement links TRBV7-2 to TRBJ1-5; D perhaps matches TRBD1 (5 bases). Germline CDR1 is SGHTA and CDR2 is FQGNSA. The CDR3 totals 15 residues. Trimming shortened V by 4 bases and J by 7 bases, and 17 bases separated the two germline ends. CDR3: CASSSRSGSGQPQHF. CDR3 DNA: TGTGCCAGCAGCTCCCGCTCAGGGTCTGGGCAGCCCCAGCATTTT.